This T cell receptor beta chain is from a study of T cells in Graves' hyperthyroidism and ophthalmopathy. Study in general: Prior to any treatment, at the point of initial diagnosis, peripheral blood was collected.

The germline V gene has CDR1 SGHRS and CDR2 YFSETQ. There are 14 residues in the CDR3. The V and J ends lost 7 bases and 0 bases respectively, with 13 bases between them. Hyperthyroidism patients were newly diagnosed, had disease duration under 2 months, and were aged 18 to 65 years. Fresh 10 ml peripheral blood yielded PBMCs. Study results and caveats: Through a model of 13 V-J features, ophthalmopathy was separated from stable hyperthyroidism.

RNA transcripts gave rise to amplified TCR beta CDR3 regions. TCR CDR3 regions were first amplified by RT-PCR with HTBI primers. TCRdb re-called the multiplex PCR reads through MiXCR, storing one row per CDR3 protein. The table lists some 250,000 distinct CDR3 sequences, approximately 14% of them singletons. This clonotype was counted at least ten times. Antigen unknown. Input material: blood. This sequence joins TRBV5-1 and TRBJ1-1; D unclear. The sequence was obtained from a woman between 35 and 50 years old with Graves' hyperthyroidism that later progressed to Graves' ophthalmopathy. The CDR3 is CASGLTTVNTEAFF. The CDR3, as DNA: TGCGCCAGCGGCCTTACGACGGTGAACACTGAAGCTTTCTTT.